This TCR beta chain was recorded in a study of blood T cell repertoires in COVID-19. About the study: COVID-19 samples from acute and convalescent phases originated in the United States, Italy and Spain. T cells, B-cell-depleted T cells, or PBMCs supplied cDNA or gDNA.

The CDR3 has 13 amino acids. Germline CDR1 and CDR2: LGHDT and YNNKEL (reference sequence). The trim removed 5 bases at V and 6 bases at J, leaving 6 bases unmatched. As processed by the authors: Quantification of nucleated cells was approximated via reference gene primer amplification. Method: immunoSEQ multiplex PCR; TCRdb's copy keeps in-frame clones and lacks some. That table supplies the V and J calls and clone size; D and trimming were determined from the DNA. The sample shows roughly 69,000 clones, under 80% of them seen only once. The sample consisted of peripheral blood. The rearrangement uses TRBV3-1 (or the pseudogene TRBV3-2) and TRBJ1-2; TRBD1 matches 7 bases. This sequence originates from a human donor in a cohort sampled during active COVID-19. The CDR3 DNA follows: TGTGCCAGCAGCGACCGGGACAGCAATGGCTACACCTTC. Its translation: CASSDRDSNGYTF.